The 12 T cell receptor beta chains in this list originate from one sample, sequenced in a study of blood T cell repertoires in COVID-19. The method was immunoSEQ multiplex PCR; TCRdb's version includes in-frame clones alone and lacks a portion of them. The profile shows about 160,000 clones, 70% to 85% of them singletons. Material: peripheral blood. These receptors originate from a woman of 80 years or more with acute or convalescent COVID-19.

This clone showed up just once. J is TRBJ1-2 and V is TRBV7-2, with D tentatively TRBD1 (5 bases). With 2 bases removed from V and 4 bases from J, the gap between germline ends came to 11 bases. The germline gives CDR1 SGHTA, CDR2 FQGNSA. The CDR3 length is 14 residues. This CDR3 reads CASSLPEQAYGYTF. The DNA for the CDR3 is TGTGCCAGCAGCTTACCGGAACAGGCCTATGGCTACACCTTC.

This chain joins TRBV11-1 and TRBJ2-1, with a tentative D call TRBD2 (6 bases). The CDR3 has 15 residues. Germline V gene data show CDR1 as SGHAT and CDR2 as FQDESV (reference sequence). V lost 5 bases to trimming and J lost 0 bases, with 11 bases between them. This CDR3 reads CASSHRDSSYNEQFF. CDR3 DNA sequence: TGTGCCAGCAGCCACCGGGACTCCTCCTACAATGAGCAGTTCTTC.

The rearrangement links TRBV7-6 to TRBJ1-3; 7 bases map to TRBD1. The germline CDR1 and CDR2 sequences are SGHVS and FNYEAQ. The CDR3 length is 17 residues. The J segment lost 0 bases and the V segment lost 3 bases, leaving 8 bases of the junction unmatched. Here the CDR3 DNA reads TGTGCCAGCAGCTTCCGTCCACAGGGGAGCTCTGGAAACACCATATATTTT. Amino acids: CASSFRPQGSSGNTIYF.

The chain has TRBV12-5 and TRBJ1-1; D is uncertain. V dropped 2 bases and J dropped 2 bases, with 6 bases sitting between them. This CDR3 spans 13 amino acids. Per the germline V gene, CDR1 is LGHNT and CDR2 is FRNRAP. As DNA, the CDR3 is TGTGCTAGTGGTTTGCGTAGCAACACTGAAGCTTTCTTT. Translation gives CASGLRSNTEAFF. The entire variable domain, with the rest obtained from reference TRBV12-5 and TRBJ1-1, is as follows: DARVTQTPRHKVTEMGQEVTMRCQPILGHNTVFWYRQTMMQGLELLAYFRNRAPLDDSGMPKDRFSAEMPDATLATLKIQPSEPRDSAVYFCASGLRSNTEAFFGQGTRLTVV.

The genes are TRBV10-3 and TRBJ2-1; 7 bases are shared with TRBD1. J lost 4 bases, V lost 11 bases, and 11 bases had no gene match. CDR3 size: 14 residues. Germline V gene sequence: CDR1 ENHRY, CDR2 SYGVKD. CDR3 sequence reads: CASQGELTYNEQFF. In DNA form, the CDR3 reads TGTGCCTCGCAGGGGGAGCTGACGTACAATGAGCAGTTCTTC.

J is TRBJ2-1 and V is TRBV7-2; 11 bases are a match to TRBD2. The length of the CDR3 is 16 residues. In germline, CDR1 is SGHTA, CDR2 FQGNSA. J was trimmed by 7 bases and V by 5 bases; bases with no gene match: 10. The DNA for the CDR3 is TGTGCCAGCAGCGGACGACTAGCGGGAAAGAGGAATGAGCAGTTCTTC. This encodes CASSGRLAGKRNEQFF.

The chain has TRBV5-1 and TRBJ2-7; D not resolved. V gave up 0 bases and J gave up 5 bases, with 12 bases separating them. Germline CDR1 SGHRS, CDR2 YFSETQ. The CDR3 contains 14 residues. DNA for the CDR3: TGCGCCAGCAGCTTGGGAGGTTTTAACAACGAGCAGTACTTC. Protein: CASSLGGFNNEQYF.

The CDR3 here is CASSRVETVYEQYF. As DNA, the CDR3 is TGTGCCAGCAGCCGGGTTGAGACAGTCTACGAGCAGTACTTC. This sequence joins TRBV6-2 or TRBV6-3 and TRBJ2-7; possible D gene TRBD1, 5 bases. The CDR3 is made up of 14 amino acids. V lost 6 bases and J 3 bases, leaving 15 bases between the germline ends. Germline CDR1 and CDR2: MNHEY and SVGEGT.

The chain has TRBV11-2 and TRBJ1-5, with a possible D match to TRBD1 (6 bases). The germline V gene encodes CDR1 SGHAT and CDR2 FQNNGV. Trimming stripped 1 base from V and 4 bases from J, with 11 bases between. The CDR3 extends over 15 amino acids. CDR3 residues: CASSLVSGENQPQHF. CDR3 sequence (DNA): TGTGCCAGCAGCTTAGTGTCAGGGGAGAATCAGCCCCAGCATTTT.

The chain couples TRBV5-5 to TRBJ1-5, with D perhaps matching TRBD1 (6 bases). Germline lookup yields CDR1 SGHKS and CDR2 YYEKEE (reference sequence). The CDR3 is 15 residues long. V was trimmed by 0 bases and J by 2 bases, leaving 9 bases between them. CDR3 region: CASSLDRVGNQPQHF. In DNA form, the CDR3 reads TGTGCCAGCAGCTTGGACAGGGTAGGCAATCAGCCCCAGCATTTT.

The chain has TRBV2 and TRBJ2-2; 9 nucleotides match TRBD1. CDR3 length: 16 residues. Trimming removed 2 bases from V and 1 base from J; junction bases left unmatched: 2. Per the germline V gene, CDR1 is SNHLY and CDR2 is FYNNEI. In DNA form, the CDR3 reads TGTGCCAGCAGTGAAATGGGACAGGGGAACACCGGGGAGCTGTTTTTT. This gives the protein CASSEMGQGNTGELFF.

The chain combines TRBV5-1 with TRBJ2-7; D gene uncertain. CDR1 SGHRS and CDR2 YFSETQ come from the germline V gene. V was pared by 0 bases and J by 6 bases, with 13 bases between. This CDR3 is built from 14 residues. In nucleotides, the CDR3 is TGCGCCAGCAGCTTGGTTACACGCGGCGGCGAGCAGTACTTC. Protein product: CASSLVTRGGEQYF.